This T cell receptor beta chain stems from a study of blood T cell repertoires in COVID-19. Study details: COVID-19 samples collected from the United States, Italy and Spain covered acute and convalescent phases.

Between the trimmed V and J ends, which lost 3 bases and 4 bases, there was a span of 12 bases. The CDR3 totals 14 residues. CDR1 is MNHEY, CDR2 SMNVEV, per germline (reference sequence). TCRdb's table, derived via immunoSEQ multiplex PCR, lists solely in-frame clones and lacks some. The sample carries roughly 330,000 clones, about four fifths recorded once. The material sequenced was peripheral blood. The sequence derives from a woman aged 50 to 65 with acute or convalescent COVID-19. The chain is built from TRBV27 and TRBJ1-2; D perhaps matches TRBD1 (6 bases). The CDR3 loop is CASSFAGAGYGYTF. In DNA form, the CDR3 reads TGTGCCAGCAGTTTCGCGGGGGCAGGCTATGGCTACACCTTC.